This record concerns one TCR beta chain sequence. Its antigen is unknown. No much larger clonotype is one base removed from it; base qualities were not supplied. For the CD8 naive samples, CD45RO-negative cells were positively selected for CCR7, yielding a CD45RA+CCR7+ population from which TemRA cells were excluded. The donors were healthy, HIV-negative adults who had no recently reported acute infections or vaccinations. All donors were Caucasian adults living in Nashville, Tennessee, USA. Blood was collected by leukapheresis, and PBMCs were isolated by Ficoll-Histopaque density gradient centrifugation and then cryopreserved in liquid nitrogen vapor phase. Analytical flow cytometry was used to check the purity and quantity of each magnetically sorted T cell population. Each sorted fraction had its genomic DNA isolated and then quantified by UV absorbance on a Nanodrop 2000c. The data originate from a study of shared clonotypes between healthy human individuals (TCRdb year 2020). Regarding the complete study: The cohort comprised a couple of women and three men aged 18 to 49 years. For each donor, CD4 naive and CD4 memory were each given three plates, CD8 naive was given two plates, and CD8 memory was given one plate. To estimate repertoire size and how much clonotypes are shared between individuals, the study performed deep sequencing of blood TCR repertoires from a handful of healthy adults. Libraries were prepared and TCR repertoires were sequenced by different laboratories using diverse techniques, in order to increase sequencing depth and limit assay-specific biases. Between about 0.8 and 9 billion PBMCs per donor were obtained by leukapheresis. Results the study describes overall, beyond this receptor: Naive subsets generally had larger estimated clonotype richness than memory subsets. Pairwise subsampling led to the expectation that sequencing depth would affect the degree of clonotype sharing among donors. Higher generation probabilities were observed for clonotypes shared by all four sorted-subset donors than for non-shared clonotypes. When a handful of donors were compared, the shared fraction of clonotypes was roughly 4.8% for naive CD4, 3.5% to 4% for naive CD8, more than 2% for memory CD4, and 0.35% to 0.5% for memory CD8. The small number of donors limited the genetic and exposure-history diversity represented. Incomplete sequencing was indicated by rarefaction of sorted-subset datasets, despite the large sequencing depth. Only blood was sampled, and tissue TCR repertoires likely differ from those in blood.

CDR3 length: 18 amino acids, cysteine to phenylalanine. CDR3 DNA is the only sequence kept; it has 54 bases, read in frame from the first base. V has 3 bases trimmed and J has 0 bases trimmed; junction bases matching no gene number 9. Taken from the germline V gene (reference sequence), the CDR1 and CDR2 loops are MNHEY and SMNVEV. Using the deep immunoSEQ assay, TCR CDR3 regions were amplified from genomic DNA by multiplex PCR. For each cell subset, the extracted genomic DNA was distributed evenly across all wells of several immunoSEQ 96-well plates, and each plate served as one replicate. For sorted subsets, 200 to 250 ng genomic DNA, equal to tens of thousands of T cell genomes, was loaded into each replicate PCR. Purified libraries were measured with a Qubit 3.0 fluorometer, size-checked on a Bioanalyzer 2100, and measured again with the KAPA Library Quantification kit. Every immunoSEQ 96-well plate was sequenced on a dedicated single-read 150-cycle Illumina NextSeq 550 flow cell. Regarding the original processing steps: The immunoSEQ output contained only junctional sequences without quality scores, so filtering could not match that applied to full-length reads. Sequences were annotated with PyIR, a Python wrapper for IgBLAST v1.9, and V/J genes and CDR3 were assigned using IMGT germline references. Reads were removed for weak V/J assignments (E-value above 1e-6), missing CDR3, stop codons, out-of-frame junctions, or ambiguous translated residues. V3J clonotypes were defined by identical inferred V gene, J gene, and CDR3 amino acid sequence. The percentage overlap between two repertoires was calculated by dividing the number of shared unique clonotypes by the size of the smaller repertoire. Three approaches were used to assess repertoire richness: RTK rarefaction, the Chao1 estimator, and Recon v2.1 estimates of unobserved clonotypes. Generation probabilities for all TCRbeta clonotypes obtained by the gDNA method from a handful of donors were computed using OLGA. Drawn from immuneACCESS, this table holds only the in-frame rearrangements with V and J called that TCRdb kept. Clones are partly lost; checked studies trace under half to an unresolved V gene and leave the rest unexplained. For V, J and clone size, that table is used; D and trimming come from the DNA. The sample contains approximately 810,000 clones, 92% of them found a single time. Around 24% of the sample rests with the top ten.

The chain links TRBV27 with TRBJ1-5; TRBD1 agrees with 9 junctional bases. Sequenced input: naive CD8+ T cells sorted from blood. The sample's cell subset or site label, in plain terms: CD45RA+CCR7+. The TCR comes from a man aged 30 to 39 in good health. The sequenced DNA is TGTGCCAGCAGTTTGTTAGGGACAGGGAGAGGTAGCAATCAGCCCCAGCATTTT. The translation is CASSLLGTGRGSNQPQHF.